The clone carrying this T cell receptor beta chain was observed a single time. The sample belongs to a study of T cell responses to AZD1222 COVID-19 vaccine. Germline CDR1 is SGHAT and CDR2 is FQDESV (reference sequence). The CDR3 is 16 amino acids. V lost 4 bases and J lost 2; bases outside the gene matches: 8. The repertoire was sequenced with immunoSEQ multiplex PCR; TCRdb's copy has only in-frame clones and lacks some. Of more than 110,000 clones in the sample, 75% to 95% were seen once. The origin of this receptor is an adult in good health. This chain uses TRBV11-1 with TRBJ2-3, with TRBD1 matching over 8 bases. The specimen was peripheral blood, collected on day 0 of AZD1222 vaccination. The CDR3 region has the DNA TGTGCCAGCAGCTCAGCCGGGACAGGATACACAGATACGCAGTATTTT. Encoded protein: CASSSAGTGYTDTQYF. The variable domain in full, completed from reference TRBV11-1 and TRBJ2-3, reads EAEVAQSPRYKITEKSQAVAFWCDPISGHATLYWYRQILGQGPELLVQFQDESVVDDSQLPKDRFSAERLKGVDSTLKIQPAELGDSAMYLCASSSAGTGYTDTQYFGPGTRLTVL.